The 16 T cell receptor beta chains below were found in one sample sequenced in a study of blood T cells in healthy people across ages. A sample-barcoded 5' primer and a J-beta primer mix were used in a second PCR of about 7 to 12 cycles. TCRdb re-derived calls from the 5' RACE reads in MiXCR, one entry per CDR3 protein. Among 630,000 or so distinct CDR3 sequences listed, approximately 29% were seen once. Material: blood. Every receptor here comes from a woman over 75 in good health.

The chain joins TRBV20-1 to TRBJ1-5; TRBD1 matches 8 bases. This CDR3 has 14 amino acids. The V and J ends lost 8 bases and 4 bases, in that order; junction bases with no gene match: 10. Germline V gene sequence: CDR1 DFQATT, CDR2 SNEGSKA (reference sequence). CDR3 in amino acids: CSTPDRELNQPQHF. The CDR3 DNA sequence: TGCAGTACCCCGGACAGGGAGCTTAATCAGCCCCAGCATTTT.

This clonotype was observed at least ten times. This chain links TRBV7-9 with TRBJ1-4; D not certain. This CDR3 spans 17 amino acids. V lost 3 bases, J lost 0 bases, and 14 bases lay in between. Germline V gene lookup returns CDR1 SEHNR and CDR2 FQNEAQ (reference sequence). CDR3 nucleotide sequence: TGTGCCAGCAGCTTCGCCACTTTCTCAGCAACTAATGAAAAACTGTTTTTT. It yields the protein CASSFATFSATNEKLFF.

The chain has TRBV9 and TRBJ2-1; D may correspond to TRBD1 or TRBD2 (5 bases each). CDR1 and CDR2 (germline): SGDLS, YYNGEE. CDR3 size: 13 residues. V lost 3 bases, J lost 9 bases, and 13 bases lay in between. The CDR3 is CASSADERGEQFF. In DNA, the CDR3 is TGTGCCAGCAGCGCCGATGAGAGGGGTGAGCAGTTCTTC.

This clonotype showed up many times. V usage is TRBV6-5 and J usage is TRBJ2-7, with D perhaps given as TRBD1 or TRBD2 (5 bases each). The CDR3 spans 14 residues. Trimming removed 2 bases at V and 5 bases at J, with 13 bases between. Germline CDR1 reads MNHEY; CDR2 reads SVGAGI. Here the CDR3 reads CASSYSGRDHEQYF. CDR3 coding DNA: TGTGCCAGCAGTTACAGCGGTAGGGACCACGAGCAGTACTTC.

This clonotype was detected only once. The CDR3 DNA is TGTGCCAGCAGGGGACTAGATTCCTACGAGCAGTACTTC. This codes for CASRGLDSYEQYF. The chain employs TRBV12-3 or TRBV12-4 and TRBJ2-7, with 8 bases identical to TRBD2. Germline trimming cut 6 bases from V and 1 base from J; bases unmatched to any gene: 2. The CDR3 contains 13 residues.

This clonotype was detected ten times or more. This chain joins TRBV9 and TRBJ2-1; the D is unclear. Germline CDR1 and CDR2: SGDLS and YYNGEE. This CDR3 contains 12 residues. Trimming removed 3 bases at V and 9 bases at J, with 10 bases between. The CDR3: CASSASLVEQFF. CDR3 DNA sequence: TGTGCCAGCAGCGCCAGCTTGGTTGAGCAGTTCTTC.

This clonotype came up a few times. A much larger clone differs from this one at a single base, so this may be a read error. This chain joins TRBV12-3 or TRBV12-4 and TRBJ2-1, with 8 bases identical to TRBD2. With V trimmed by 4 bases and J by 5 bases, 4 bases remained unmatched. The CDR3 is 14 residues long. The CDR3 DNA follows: TGTGCCAGCAGTTGGCGGGGGGCACACAATGAGCAGTTCTTC. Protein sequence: CASSWRGAHNEQFF.

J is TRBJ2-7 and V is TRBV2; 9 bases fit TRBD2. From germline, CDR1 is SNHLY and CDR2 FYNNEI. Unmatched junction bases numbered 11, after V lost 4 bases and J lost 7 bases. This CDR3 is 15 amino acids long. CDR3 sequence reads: CASSAAGGTLDEQYF. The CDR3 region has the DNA TGTGCCAGCAGTGCAGCGGGAGGAACTCTTGATGAGCAGTACTTC.

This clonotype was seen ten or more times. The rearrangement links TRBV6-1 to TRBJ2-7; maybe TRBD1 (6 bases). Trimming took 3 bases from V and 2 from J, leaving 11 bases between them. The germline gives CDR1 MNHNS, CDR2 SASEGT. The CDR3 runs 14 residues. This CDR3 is CASSETTGTYEQYF. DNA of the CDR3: TGTGCCAGCAGTGAGACGACAGGAACCTACGAGCAGTACTTC.

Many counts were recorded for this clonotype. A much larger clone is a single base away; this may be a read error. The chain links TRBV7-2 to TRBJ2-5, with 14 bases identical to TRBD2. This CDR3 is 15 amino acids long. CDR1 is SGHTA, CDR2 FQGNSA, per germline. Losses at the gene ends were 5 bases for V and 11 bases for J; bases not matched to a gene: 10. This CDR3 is CASSLTSGGANEQYF. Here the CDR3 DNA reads TGTGCCAGCAGCCTGACTAGCGGGGGGGCCAATGAGCAGTACTTC.

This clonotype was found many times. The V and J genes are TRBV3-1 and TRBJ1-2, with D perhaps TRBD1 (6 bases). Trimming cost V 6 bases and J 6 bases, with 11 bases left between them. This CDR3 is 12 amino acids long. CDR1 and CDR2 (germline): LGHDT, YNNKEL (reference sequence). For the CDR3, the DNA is TGTGCCAGCAGTCTCAGGGGCAATGGCTACACCTTC. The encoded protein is CASSLRGNGYTF.

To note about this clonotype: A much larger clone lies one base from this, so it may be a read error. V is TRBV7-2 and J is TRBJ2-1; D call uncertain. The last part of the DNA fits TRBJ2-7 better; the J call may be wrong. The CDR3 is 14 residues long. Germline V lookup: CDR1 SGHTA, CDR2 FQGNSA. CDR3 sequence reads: CASSPQSSYNEQYF. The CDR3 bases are TGTGCCAGCAGCCCGCAGAGCTCCTACAATGAGCAGTACTTC.

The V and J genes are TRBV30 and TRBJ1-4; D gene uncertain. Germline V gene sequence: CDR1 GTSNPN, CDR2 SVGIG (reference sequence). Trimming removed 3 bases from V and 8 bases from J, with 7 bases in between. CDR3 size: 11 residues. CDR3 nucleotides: TGTGCCTGGAGGGGGAAGGAAAAACTGTTTTTT. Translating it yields CAWRGKEKLFF.

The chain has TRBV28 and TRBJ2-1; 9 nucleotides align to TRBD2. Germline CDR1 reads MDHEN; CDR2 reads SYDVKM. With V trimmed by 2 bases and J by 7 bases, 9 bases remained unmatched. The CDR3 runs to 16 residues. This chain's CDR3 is CASSLVGGGGANEQFF. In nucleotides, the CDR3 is TGTGCCAGCAGTTTAGTCGGGGGCGGGGGGGCTAATGAGCAGTTCTTC.

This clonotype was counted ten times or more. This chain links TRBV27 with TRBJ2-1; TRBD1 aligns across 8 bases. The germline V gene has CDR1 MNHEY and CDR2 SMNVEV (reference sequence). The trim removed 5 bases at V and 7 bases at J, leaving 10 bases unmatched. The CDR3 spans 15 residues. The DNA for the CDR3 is TGTGCCAGCAGTAAGAAGGACAGGGCTAGGAATGAGCAGTTCTTC. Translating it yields CASSKKDRARNEQFF.

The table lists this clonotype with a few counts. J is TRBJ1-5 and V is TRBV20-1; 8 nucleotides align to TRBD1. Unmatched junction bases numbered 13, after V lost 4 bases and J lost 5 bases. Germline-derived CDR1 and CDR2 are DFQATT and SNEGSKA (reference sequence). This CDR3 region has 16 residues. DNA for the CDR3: TGCAGTGCTAATAGAAACAGGGGGGGTTTCGATCAGCCCCAGCATTTT. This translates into CSANRNRGGFDQPQHF.